Presented here are 24 T cell receptor beta chains from one specimen sequenced in a study of T cell repertoires in cytomegalovirus infection. Their antigen targets remain unknown. In TCRdb, the reads were re-called with MiXCR into one record per CDR3 protein. The table shows approximately 770,000 distinct CDR3 sequences, with approximately 32% occurring only once. Source: cultured CD8+ T cells from PBMCs, taken from culture after CMV antigen stimulation. Every receptor here comes from a human donor in good health (CMV status not recorded). Some clones in this sample may be carry-over from other donors' samples.

The chain carries TRBV7-6 and TRBJ2-5; 7 bases map to TRBD1. The CDR3 contains 15 residues. Germline lookup yields CDR1 SGHVS and CDR2 FNYEAQ. With V trimmed by 5 bases and J by 2 bases, 8 bases remained unmatched. The CDR3 here is CASSPDRAQQETQYF. For the CDR3, the DNA is TGTGCCAGCAGCCCCGACAGGGCCCAACAAGAGACCCAGTACTTC.

The chain joins TRBV7-9 to TRBJ2-7, with TRBD1 matching over 9 bases. V was pared by 1 base and J by 7 bases, with 5 bases of the junction left unmatched. Germline V gene sequence: CDR1 SEHNR, CDR2 FQNEAQ (reference sequence). CDR3 length equals 14 residues. CDR3 region: CASSLGQGVIEQYV. The CDR3 DNA follows: TGTGCCAGCAGCTTAGGACAGGGGGTAATAGAGCAGTACGTC.

The rearrangement joins TRBV6-1 to TRBJ2-1; 10 positions match TRBD1. Germline assignment: CDR1 MNHNS and CDR2 SASEGT. V was pared by 5 bases and J by 0 bases, with 10 bases of the junction left unmatched. The length of the CDR3 is 18 residues. The CDR3 region is CASSTRDRGPNSYNEQFF. The CDR3 DNA sequence: TGTGCCAGCAGTACCAGGGACAGGGGCCCCAACTCCTACAATGAGCAGTTCTTC.

This clonotype was counted a few times. V gene TRBV24-1 combines with J gene TRBJ1-5; D remains ambiguous. Germline loops: CDR1 KGHDR, CDR2 SFDVKD. V was shortened by 2 bases and J by 0 bases, with 4 bases between the two germline ends. CDR3 length: 14 residues. In nucleotides, the CDR3 is TGTGCCACCAGTGATTGGACTAGCAATCAGCCCCAGCATTTT. Residues: CATSDWTSNQPQHF.

The chain employs TRBV7-9 and TRBJ2-1; D is unclear. Trimming pared 5 bases from V and 6 bases from J, leaving 14 bases between. The V gene's germline CDR1 is SEHNR and CDR2 FQNEAQ (reference sequence). The CDR3 totals 14 residues. The CDR3 spells CASSAVLGLNEQFF. CDR3 nucleotide sequence: TGTGCCAGCAGCGCAGTTCTAGGTCTCAATGAGCAGTTCTTC.

The J gene is TRBJ1-2, the V gene TRBV5-4, with D unresolved. Germline CDR1 and CDR2: SGHNT and YYREEE (reference sequence). The CDR3 is made up of 15 amino acids. Trimming took off 9 bases at V and 0 bases at J, with 18 bases between the two ends. CDR3 in DNA: TGTGCCACCGCCCCGGGTAGTCGCCCTAACTATGGCTACACCTTC. It codes for CATAPGSRPNYGYTF. Full variable domain (missing parts from reference TRBV5-4 and TRBJ1-2): ETGVTQSPTHLIKTRGQQVTLRCSSQSGHNTVSWYQQALGQGPQFIFQYYREEENGRGNFPPRFSGLQFPNYSSELNVNALELDDSALYLCATAPGSRPNYGYTFGSGTRLTVV.

This clonotype has a count of ten or more. The chain carries TRBV7-9 and TRBJ2-1; D is unresolved. V was cut by 5 bases and J by 10 bases, with 12 bases left in between. The CDR3 spans 12 residues. Germline CDR1 and CDR2: SEHNR and FQNEAQ (reference sequence). CDR3 protein: CASSPDPREQFF. CDR3 coding DNA: TGTGCCAGCAGCCCGGACCCAAGAGAGCAGTTCTTC.

This chain connects TRBV5-6 to TRBJ2-5, with D possibly being TRBD1 or TRBD2 (5 bases each). The germline gives CDR1 SGHDT, CDR2 YYEEEE. This CDR3 has 14 amino acids. The V end was cut by 3 bases, the J end by 1 base, with 10 bases between. CDR3 DNA sequence: TGTGCCAGCAGCTCGGGACGGCCCCAAGAGACCCAGTACTTC. This encodes CASSSGRPQETQYF.

This clonotype was counted a few times. The genes are TRBV12-3 or TRBV12-4 and TRBJ2-4; D unclear. The CDR3 spans 14 residues. V lost 4 bases to trimming and J lost 0 bases, with 7 bases between them. The CDR3 sequence: CASSSNLAKNIQYF. DNA for the CDR3: TGTGCCAGCAGTTCCAATCTAGCCAAAAACATTCAGTACTTC.

This clonotype was seen repeatedly, ten times or more. V gene TRBV7-4 combines with J gene TRBJ2-3; TRBD2 might be the D (6 bases). Germline CDR1 and CDR2: SGHVT and SQSDAQ. V lost 6 bases and J 0 bases, leaving 16 bases between the germline ends. This CDR3 contains 16 residues. In DNA, the CDR3 is TGTGCCAGCAGGGATCGTGGTAGCGGTAGCACAGATACGCAGTATTTT. Its protein is CASRDRGSGSTDTQYF.

At least ten counts were recorded for this clonotype. The chain links TRBV7-2 to TRBJ2-6; D is unclear. Looked up from germline, CDR1 is SGHTA and CDR2 is FQGNSA. V lost 5 bases, J lost 0 bases, and 17 bases lay in between. The CDR3 loop spans 18 amino acids. CDR3 nucleotides: TGTGCCAGCAGCACGCCGGGTCAAGTCATCTCTGGGGCCAACGTCCTGACTTTC. This sequence encodes CASSTPGQVISGANVLTF.

V usage is TRBV29-1 and J usage is TRBJ1-2; TRBD1 matches 10 bases. V dropped 6 bases and J dropped 6; count of bases not matched to a gene: 7. Germline V gives CDR1 SQVTM, CDR2 ANQGSEA. This CDR3 is 13 amino acids long. In DNA, the CDR3 is TGCAGCGTGGCCGGGACAGGGGATGATGGCTACACCTTC. This translates into CSVAGTGDDGYTF.

This clonotype turned up a few times. This chain connects TRBV11-2 to TRBJ2-1; D unresolved. CDR3 length equals 17 residues. V lost 1 base and J 0 bases, leaving 13 bases between the germline ends. CDR1 is SGHAT, CDR2 FQNNGV, per germline. The CDR3 region is CASSLGYDGSSYNEQFF. CDR3 sequence (DNA): TGTGCCAGCAGCTTAGGGTATGACGGCAGCTCCTACAATGAGCAGTTCTTC.

Points on this clonotype: Mismatch with germline at one junction end may stem from a read error. The J gene is TRBJ2-3, the V gene TRBV27, with D perhaps TRBD1 (5 bases). In germline, CDR1 is MNHEY, CDR2 SMNVEV (reference sequence). The CDR3 has 15 amino acids. The CDR3 DNA sequence: TGTGCCAGCAGTTTATCATCTTATAGCACAGGTACGCAGTATTTT. Encoded protein: CASSLSSYSTGTQYF.

The chain employs TRBV19 and TRBJ2-1; 8 bases are shared with TRBD1. V lost 3 bases, J lost 3 bases, and 4 bases stayed unmatched. This CDR3 spans 15 amino acids. The V gene's germline CDR1 is LNHDA and CDR2 SQIVND (reference sequence). The CDR3 sequence is CASSMTTGVYNEQFF. In DNA form, the CDR3 reads TGTGCCAGTAGTATGACGACAGGGGTCTACAATGAGCAGTTCTTC.

In its sample, this clonotype was seen a few times. The chain is built from TRBV4-3 and TRBJ1-6; D unresolved. This CDR3 has 13 amino acids. Germline CDR1 reads LGHNA; CDR2 reads YSLEER. V was cut by 2 bases and J by 5 bases, with 4 bases left in between. The CDR3 DNA follows: TGCGCCAGCAGCCAAAGCCATAATTCACCCCTCCACTTT. Its translation: CASSQSHNSPLHF.

This clonotype occurred a few times. J is TRBJ1-2 and V is TRBV2, with 8 bases that match TRBD1. CDR1 is SNHLY, CDR2 FYNNEI, per germline. The CDR3 runs to 13 residues. Trimming at V came to 10 bases and at J to 1 base, leaving 5 bases not matched to a gene. Here the CDR3 DNA reads TGTGCCATTCAGGGACAGGTTAACTATGGCTACACCTTC. Protein sequence: CAIQGQVNYGYTF.

In DNA form, the CDR3 reads TGTGCCAGCAGCCGCGGGCCTACTAGCGGAAATGAGCAGTTCTTC. It codes for CASSRGPTSGNEQFF. The rearrangement uses TRBV11-1 and TRBJ2-1; TRBD2 matches 8 bases. Germline CDR1 is SGHAT and CDR2 is FQDESV (reference sequence). This CDR3 comprises 15 residues. V lost 5 bases, J lost 7 bases, and 10 bases stayed unmatched.

The CDR3 region has the DNA TGTGCCAGCAGCAAAGGGCGGGACAGGGGATCCCTGAACACTGAAGCTTTCTTT. Translating gives CASSKGRDRGSLNTEAFF. This chain links TRBV7-8 with TRBJ1-1; 10 bases agree with TRBD1. The CDR3 consists of 18 residues. Germline V gives CDR1 SGHVS, CDR2 FQNEAQ. V lost 5 bases to trimming and J lost 0 bases; unmatched junction nucleotides: 12.

V is TRBV6-1 and J is TRBJ2-3, with 15 bases that match TRBD2. From germline, CDR1 is MNHNS and CDR2 SASEGT. The CDR3 consists of 16 residues. V lost 6 bases, J lost 6 bases, and 7 bases stayed unmatched. CDR3 coding DNA: TGTGCCAGCAGACAGGGACTAGCGGGGGGAAGGGATACGCAGTATTTT. It codes for CASRQGLAGGRDTQYF.

This clonotype came up many times. This rearrangement joins TRBV7-6 to TRBJ1-6, with unresolved D. The V end was cut by 3 bases, the J end by 4 bases, with 7 bases between. Germline V CDR1 and CDR2: SGHVS, FNYEAQ. The CDR3 length is 14 residues. The CDR3 region is CASSFTKYNSPLHF. The CDR3 DNA reads TGTGCCAGCAGCTTTACAAAGTATAATTCACCCCTCCACTTT.

The chain combines TRBV5-1 with TRBJ2-1; 9 bases line up with TRBD1. Germline CDR1 reads SGHRS; CDR2 reads YFSETQ. This CDR3 has 16 residues. The J segment lost 2 bases and the V segment lost 3 bases, leaving 6 bases of the junction unmatched. This CDR3 is CASSSTGTGPYNEQFF. In nucleotides, the CDR3 is TGCGCCAGCAGCTCGACCGGGACAGGGCCCTACAATGAGCAGTTCTTC. Supplemented by reference TRBV5-1 and TRBJ2-1, the full variable domain reads KAGVTQTPRYLIKTRGQQVTLSCSPISGHRSVSWYQQTPGQGLQFLFEYFSETQRNKGNFPGRFSGRQFSNSRSEMNVSTLELGDSALYLCASSSTGTGPYNEQFFGPGTRLTVL.

This clonotype was recorded many times. This chain uses TRBV5-4 with TRBJ2-1; D unresolved. CDR1 is SGHNT and CDR2 is YYREEE in the germline V gene (reference sequence). The CDR3 loop spans 11 amino acids. V gave up 2 bases and J gave up 9 bases, with 6 bases separating them. DNA for the CDR3: TGTGCCAGCAGCTTAGTAGGTGAGCAGTTCTTC. This gives the protein CASSLVGEQFF.

The J gene is TRBJ2-7, the V gene TRBV7-6, with 9 bases that match TRBD1. Germline values: CDR1 SGHVS, CDR2 FNYEAQ. The CDR3 spans 16 residues. V trimming: 5 bases; J trimming: 7 bases; junction bases outside the gene matches: 15. The CDR3 region is CASSQGGDRADWEQYV. The CDR3 coding sequence is TGTGCCAGCAGCCAGGGGGGGGACAGGGCGGACTGGGAGCAGTACGTC.